One and the same sample provided the 6 T cell receptor beta chains below, sequenced in a study of glioma-infiltrating T cells after dendritic cell vaccination. Only in-frame clones appear in the TCRdb table, and some are missing; sequencing was by immunoSEQ multiplex PCR. The sample includes about 92,000 clones, approximately 90% of them seen just once. This material consisted of blood, taken before dendritic cell vaccination. The receptors derive from a human donor with glioblastoma.

This chain links TRBV7-2 with TRBJ1-5; tentatively, D is TRBD1 (5 bases). Trimming took off 5 bases at V and 3 bases at J, with 14 bases between the two ends. In germline, CDR1 is SGHTA, CDR2 FQGNSA. The CDR3 sequence is 15 residues long. CDR3 in DNA: TGTGCCAGCAGCCCGGGGGGGGGTAACAATCAGCCCCAGCATTTT. Residues: CASSPGGGNNQPQHF.

This chain uses TRBV5-1 with TRBJ1-3, with TRBD1 as a possible D gene (5 bases). The CDR3 covers 16 residues. Germline CDR1 reads SGHRS; CDR2 reads YFSETQ. Trimming cost V 0 bases and J 4 bases, with 14 bases left between them. DNA for the CDR3: TGCGCCAGCAGCTTGGCCGCGCAGGGTTTGGGAAACACCATATATTTT. Its translation is CASSLAAQGLGNTIYF.

The gene calls are TRBV7-8 and TRBJ2-7; possible D gene TRBD1, 6 bases. V was clipped by 4 bases and J by 4 bases, with 23 bases between them. The CDR3 has 17 residues. The germline gives CDR1 SGHVS, CDR2 FQNEAQ. The CDR3 DNA is TGTGCCAGCAGCTCCCCACAAGAAACAGGGAAGGGGTACGAGCAGTACTTC. Protein product: CASSSPQETGKGYEQYF.

The gene calls are TRBV5-1 and TRBJ1-5, with 9 nucleotides matching TRBD1. The CDR3 length is 15 residues. The germline V gene encodes CDR1 SGHRS and CDR2 YFSETQ. The trim removed 0 bases at V and 4 bases at J, leaving 2 bases unmatched. Written as DNA, the CDR3 is TGCGCCAGCAGCTTGGAGGGGACAGGGAATCAGCCCCAGCATTTT. Protein product: CASSLEGTGNQPQHF.

This chain joins TRBV6-5 and TRBJ2-5, with 9 nucleotides matching TRBD2. The trim removed 2 bases at V and 2 bases at J, leaving 0 bases unmatched. Germline loops: CDR1 MNHEY, CDR2 SVGAGI. CDR3 size: 14 residues. This chain's CDR3 is CASSYTSGQETQYF. The DNA for the CDR3 is TGTGCCAGCAGTTACACTAGCGGGCAAGAGACCCAGTACTTC.

This clone was detected a few times. The J gene is TRBJ1-6, the V gene TRBV6-5, with D unclear. CDR1 MNHEY and CDR2 SVGAGI come from the germline V gene. CDR3 size: 14 residues. V lost 6 bases and J 7 bases, leaving 13 bases between the germline ends. The CDR3 DNA sequence: TGTGCCAGCAGCCTCGGTGATTACAATTCACCCCTCCACTTT. Protein sequence: CASSLGDYNSPLHF.